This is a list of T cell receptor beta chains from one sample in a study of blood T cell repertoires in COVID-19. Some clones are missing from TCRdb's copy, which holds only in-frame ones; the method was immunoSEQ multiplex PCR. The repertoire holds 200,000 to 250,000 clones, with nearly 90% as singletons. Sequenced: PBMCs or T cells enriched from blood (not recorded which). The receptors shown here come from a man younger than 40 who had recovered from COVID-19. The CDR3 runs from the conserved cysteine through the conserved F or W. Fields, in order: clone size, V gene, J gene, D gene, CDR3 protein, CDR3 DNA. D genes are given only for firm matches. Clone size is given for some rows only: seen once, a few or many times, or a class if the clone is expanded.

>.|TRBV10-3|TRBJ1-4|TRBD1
CAISDPTGGGEKLFF
TGTGCCATCAGTGACCCGACAGGGGGAGGTGAAAAACTGTTTTTT
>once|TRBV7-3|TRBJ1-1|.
CATKLQADTEAFF
TGTGCCACCAAACTTCAGGCTGACACTGAAGCTTTCTTT
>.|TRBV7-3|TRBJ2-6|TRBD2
CASSLGNSGATSGANVLTF
TGTGCCAGCAGCTTAGGAAATAGCGGGGCCACCTCTGGGGCCAACGTCCTGACTTTC
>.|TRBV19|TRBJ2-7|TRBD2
CASSSFSLAGEQYF
TGTGCCAGTAGCTCTTTCAGTTTAGCGGGCGAGCAGTACTTC
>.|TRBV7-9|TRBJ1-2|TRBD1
CASSSNNGDRGYGYTF
TGTGCCAGCAGCTCGAATAACGGAGACAGGGGCTATGGCTACACCTTC
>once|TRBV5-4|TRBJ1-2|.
CASSLDSLLVTAYGYTF
TGTGCCAGCAGCTTGGACAGCCTATTAGTAACAGCTTATGGCTACACCTTC
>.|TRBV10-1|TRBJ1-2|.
CATPPIAENYGYTF
TGCGCCACCCCACCCATAGCTGAAAACTATGGCTACACCTTC
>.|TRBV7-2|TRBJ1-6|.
CASSLGGVSYNSPLHF
TGTGCCAGCAGCTTAGGCGGTGTGTCCTATAATTCACCCCTCCACTTT
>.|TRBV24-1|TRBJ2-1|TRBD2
CATSDSGTSGRTEQFF
TGTGCCACCAGTGACTCCGGGACTAGCGGGAGAACTGAGCAGTTCTTC
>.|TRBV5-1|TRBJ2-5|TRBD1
CASSRPTGGETQYF
TGCGCCAGCAGCAGACCTACAGGGGGAGAGACCCAGTACTTC
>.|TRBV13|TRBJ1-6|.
CASRAVQNSPLHF
TGTGCCAGCAGAGCCGTACAGAATTCACCCCTCCACTTT
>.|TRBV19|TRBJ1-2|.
CASRASGQRANYGYTF
TGTGCCAGTAGGGCAAGCGGACAGAGAGCTAACTATGGCTACACCTTC
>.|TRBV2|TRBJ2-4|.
CASSDSGARPNIQYF
TGTGCCAGCAGTGACTCAGGTGCGCGACCAAACATTCAGTACTTC
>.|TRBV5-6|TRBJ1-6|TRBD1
CASSLPTGGGSPLHF
TGTGCCAGCAGCTTACCTACAGGGGGCGGCTCACCCCTCCACTTT
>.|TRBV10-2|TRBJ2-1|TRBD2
CASSPGTSGRNEQFF
TGCGCCAGCAGTCCGGGGACTAGCGGGAGAAATGAGCAGTTCTTC
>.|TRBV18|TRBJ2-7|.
CASSPDGTYEQYF
TGTGCCAGCTCACCAGACGGGACCTACGAGCAGTACTTC
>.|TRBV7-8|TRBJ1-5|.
CASSRRGGSQPQHF
TGTGCCAGCAGCCGTAGGGGGGGTAGTCAGCCCCAGCATTTT
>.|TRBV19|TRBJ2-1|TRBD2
CASSKSGGAEGEQFF
TGTGCCAGTAGTAAAAGCGGGGGGGCCGAGGGTGAGCAGTTCTTC
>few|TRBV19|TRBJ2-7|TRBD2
CASSMGALAVYEQYF
TGTGCCAGTAGTATGGGGGCACTAGCGGTTTACGAGCAGTACTTC
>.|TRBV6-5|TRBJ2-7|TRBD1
CASSTDRVSLEQYF
TGTGCCAGCAGTACGGACAGGGTTTCCCTCGAGCAGTACTTC
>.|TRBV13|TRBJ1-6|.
CASSRQGIITLHF
TGTGCCAGCAGCCGGCAGGGCATAATCACCCTCCACTTT
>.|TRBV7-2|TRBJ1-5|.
CASSREGYSNQPQHF
TGTGCCAGCAGCCGGGAGGGTTATAGCAATCAGCCCCAGCATTTT
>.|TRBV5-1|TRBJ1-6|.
CASSSTGGSPLHF
TGCGCCAGCAGCTCCACGGGGGGATCACCCCTCCACTTT
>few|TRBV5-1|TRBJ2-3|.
CASRAATDTQYF
TGCGCCAGCAGGGCCGCCACAGATACGCAGTATTTT
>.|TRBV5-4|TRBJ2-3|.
CASRQDLSGTDTQYF
TGTGCCAGCAGGCAGGACTTGTCAGGCACAGATACGCAGTATTTT